Each of the 29 T cell receptor beta chains below was sequenced from the same sample in a study of T cells in Graves' hyperthyroidism and ophthalmopathy. RNA transcripts yielded amplified TCR beta CDR3 regions. HTBI primers were used for first-round RT-PCR of the TCR CDR3. TCRdb called the multiplex PCR reads again in MiXCR, with one record for every CDR3 protein. This table has 750,000 to 950,000 distinct CDR3 sequences, roughly 40% appearing once. Sequenced input: blood. These receptors all come from a man aged 18 to 35 with Graves' hyperthyroidism.

As regards this clonotype: With a much larger clone just one base away, this may be a read error. The rearrangement uses TRBV29-1 and TRBJ2-5, with 7 bases identical to TRBD2. J was trimmed by 2 bases and V by 7 bases; bases with no gene match: 13. Germline V CDR1 and CDR2: SQVTM, ANQGSEA. The CDR3 has 15 amino acids. CDR3: CSAPKGRERQETQYF. The CDR3 DNA follows: TGCAGCGCCCCAAAAGGGAGGGAGCGGCAAGAGACCCAGTACTTC.

This chain connects TRBV7-2 to TRBJ2-1; D unclear. The germline V gene has CDR1 SGHTA and CDR2 FQGNSA. V was pared by 5 bases and J by 10 bases, with 15 bases between. The CDR3 consists of 13 residues. The CDR3 sequence is CASSRQQEGEQFF. The CDR3 region has the DNA TGTGCCAGCAGCAGGCAACAAGAAGGGGAGCAGTTCTTC.

J is TRBJ2-5 and V is TRBV6-1; the match to TRBD1 covers 7 bases. The CDR3 is 13 residues long. The junction had 4 bases not matched to a gene; V was cut back by 3 bases and J by 6 bases. Germline loops: CDR1 MNHNS, CDR2 SASEGT. CDR3 residues: CASSDRGQQTQYF. CDR3 nucleotides: TGTGCCAGCAGTGATAGGGGACAGCAGACCCAGTACTTC.

V and J are TRBV7-6 and TRBJ2-2; 7 positions agree with TRBD1. The J segment lost 7 bases and the V segment lost 3 bases, leaving 8 bases of the junction unmatched. Looked up from germline, CDR1 is SGHVS and CDR2 is FNYEAQ. The CDR3 totals 15 residues. Written as DNA, the CDR3 is TGTGCCAGCAGCTTTTTCGGACAGGACCGCGGGGAGCTGTTTTTT. This gives the protein CASSFFGQDRGELFF.

This clonotype was observed a handful of times. The V call is TRBV7-9, the J call TRBJ2-7; 7 nucleotides align to TRBD2. Trimming removed 1 base from V and 2 bases from J; junction bases left unmatched: 14. The V gene's germline CDR1 is SEHNR and CDR2 FQNEAQ (reference sequence). This CDR3 contains 18 residues. DNA of the CDR3: TGTGCCAGCAGCTTAGGAGGGCGCGGGGGTGATAGGGCCTACGAGCAGTACTTC. Translation: CASSLGGRGGDRAYEQYF.

The chain is built from TRBV9 and TRBJ1-1, with D unclear. The CDR3 consists of 14 residues. CDR1 is SGDLS, CDR2 YYNGEE, per germline. The ends were cut back, 5 bases at V and 3 bases at J, with 14 bases in the middle. For the CDR3, the DNA is TGTGCCAGCAGTTTAGCGTGGGCTTACACTGAAGCTTTCTTT. It translates to CASSLAWAYTEAFF.

About this clonotype: It may be a read error: a sequence one base away is much more abundant. This chain links TRBV5-1 with TRBJ1-6, with D perhaps TRBD1 (5 bases). The V gene lost 0 bases and the J gene lost 11 bases, with 15 bases spanning the gap. This CDR3 comprises 15 residues. Germline CDR1 is SGHRS and CDR2 is YFSETQ. CDR3 residues: CASSLVQDPEPPLHF. Written as DNA, the CDR3 is TGCGCCAGCAGCTTGGTACAGGACCCCGAGCCACCCCTCCACTTT.

V and J are TRBV20-1 and TRBJ1-1; no clear D gene. This CDR3 is 12 amino acids long. Looked up from germline, CDR1 is DFQATT and CDR2 is SNEGSKA (reference sequence). The germline V and J ends were trimmed by 6 bases and 0 bases, with 8 bases remaining between them. CDR3 sequence: CSAKIMNTEAFF. The DNA for the CDR3 is TGCAGTGCGAAAATCATGAACACTGAAGCTTTCTTT.

A word on this clonotype: At one boundary the junction diverges from the germline segment, which might be a read error. The chain joins TRBV7-3 to TRBJ1-1, with TRBD1 matching over 10 bases. Germline CDR1 and CDR2: SGHTA and FQGTGA. This CDR3 is built from 15 residues. CDR3 nucleotides: TGCGCCAGCAGCCGTTGGACAGGGGGAAACGTTGAAGCTTCCTTT. Protein: CASSRWTGGNVEASF.

This clonotype was counted between two and nine times. The J gene is TRBJ1-2, the V gene TRBV7-3, with D hard to call. Trimming pared 5 bases from V and 2 bases from J, leaving 6 bases between. The CDR3 is made up of 12 amino acids. Per the germline V gene, CDR1 is SGHTA and CDR2 is FQGTGA. This CDR3 is CASSLPNYGYTF. CDR3 in DNA: TGTGCCAGCAGCCTCCCGAACTATGGCTACACCTTC.

This clonotype turned up a few times. This chain links TRBV12-3 or TRBV12-4 with TRBJ2-2; D not resolved. The CDR3 sequence is 15 residues long. V lost 3 bases to trimming and J lost 3 bases, with 11 bases between them. CDR3 sequence: CASSFGDGYTGELFF. CDR3 DNA sequence: TGTGCCAGCAGTTTCGGAGACGGTTACACCGGGGAGCTGTTTTTT.

This clonotype was counted many times. The chain uses TRBV7-9 and TRBJ1-6; possibly TRBD1 for D (5 bases). Germline V lookup: CDR1 SEHNR, CDR2 FQNEAQ (reference sequence). The CDR3 is 14 residues long. V was shortened by 1 base and J by 6 bases, with 7 bases between the two germline ends. The CDR3 nucleotides are TGTGCCAGCAGCTTAGGACAGATTAATTCACCCCTCCACTTT. This encodes CASSLGQINSPLHF.

This clonotype came up once. A much larger clone is a single base away; this may be a read error. V is TRBV10-3 and J is TRBJ2-5, with D uncertain. V lost 4 bases and J 5 bases, leaving 11 bases between the germline ends. The CDR3 consists of 13 residues. CDR1 ENHRY and CDR2 SYGVKD come from the germline V gene. The CDR3 reads CAISGTGLETQYF. The CDR3 DNA reads as TGTGCCATCAGTGGGACGGGTTTGGAGACCCAGTACTTC.

Concerning this clonotype: With a much larger clone just one base away, this may be a read error. This chain joins TRBV19 and TRBJ2-7; no reliable D call. The V end was cut by 3 bases, the J end by 6 bases, with 15 bases between. This CDR3 has 14 residues. In germline, CDR1 is LNHDA, CDR2 SQIVND (reference sequence). CDR3 coding DNA: TGTGCCAGTAGTATGACGGCTACCTCCGCCGAGCAGTACTTC. Translating gives CASSMTATSAEQYF.

J is TRBJ2-7 and V is TRBV29-1; tentative D call: TRBD2 (7 bases). The ends were cut back, 6 bases at V and 4 bases at J, with 16 bases in the middle. Germline V gene lookup returns CDR1 SQVTM and CDR2 ANQGSEA. This CDR3 comprises 13 residues. DNA of the CDR3: TGCAGCGTCGACGGCGGGGGCTCGTACGAGCAGTACTTC. Protein sequence: CSVDGGGSYEQYF.

The gene calls are TRBV12-3 or TRBV12-4 and TRBJ1-1, with no clear D. Trimming took 7 bases from V and 3 from J, leaving 9 bases between them. The CDR3 is 12 amino acids. The DNA of the CDR3 is TGTGCCAGCAAGGGCGTGTACACTGAAGCTTTCTTT. Translated: CASKGVYTEAFF.

The chain is built from TRBV7-9 and TRBJ1-2; 8 nucleotides agree with TRBD1. Germline assignment: CDR1 SEHNR and CDR2 FQNEAQ (reference sequence). The J segment lost 7 bases and the V segment lost 3 bases, leaving 7 bases of the junction unmatched. The CDR3 contains 14 residues. The CDR3 nucleotides are TGTGCCAGCAGCTTCGACGGACAGGGTGGTGGCTACACCTTC. Residues: CASSFDGQGGGYTF.

The CDR3 DNA sequence: TGTGCCATCAGCGACAGGGACCGTTCCAATCAGCCCCAGCATTTT. Amino acid sequence: CAISDRDRSNQPQHF. The gene calls are TRBV10-3 and TRBJ1-5, with 7 bases lining up with TRBD1. Germline lookup yields CDR1 ENHRY and CDR2 SYGVKD. V shed 6 bases and J 3 bases; nucleotides not matched to a gene: 8. The CDR3 has 15 amino acids.

This clonotype was seen ten or more times. The J gene is TRBJ2-7, the V gene TRBV20-1; tentative D call: TRBD2 (6 bases). Germline V gene lookup returns CDR1 DFQATT and CDR2 SNEGSKA (reference sequence). The CDR3 extends over 10 amino acids. V was cut by 6 bases and J by 9 bases, with 12 bases left in between. CDR3 sequence reads: CSANRTMQYF. The CDR3 DNA is TGCAGTGCCAACAGGACTATGCAGTACTTC.

The CDR3 DNA is TGTGCCAGCAGCTTAGAAGTCCTAGGAGGGAATATTGAAGCTTTCTTT. Its translation is CASSLEVLGGNIEAFF. This chain uses TRBV7-2 with TRBJ1-1; D is uncertain. V gave up 1 base and J gave up 7 bases, with 19 bases separating them. The length of the CDR3 is 16 residues. Germline V gene sequence: CDR1 SGHTA, CDR2 FQGNSA.

This clonotype has at least ten counts. The chain couples TRBV2 to TRBJ2-5, with D perhaps matching TRBD1 or TRBD2 (6 bases each). CDR3 length: 14 amino acids. Germline loops: CDR1 SNHLY, CDR2 FYNNEI. Trimming shortened V by 4 bases and J by 5 bases, and 14 bases separated the two germline ends. The CDR3 sequence: CASSASGADETQYF. The CDR3 DNA sequence: TGTGCCAGCAGTGCGTCGGGGGCAGATGAGACCCAGTACTTC. Full variable domain (missing parts from reference TRBV2 and TRBJ2-5): EPEVTQTPSHQVTQMGQEVILRCVPISNHLYFYWYRQILGQKVEFLVSFYNNEISEKSEIFDDQFSVERPDGSNFTLKIRSTKLEDSAMYFCASSASGADETQYFGPGTRLLVL.

This chain links TRBV5-1 with TRBJ2-7, with 10 bases identical to TRBD1. V gave up 4 bases and J gave up 5 bases; unmatched junction bases: 9. Germline CDR1 is SGHRS and CDR2 is YFSETQ. This CDR3 contains 15 residues. Written as DNA, the CDR3 is TGCGCCAGCAGCCCAAGGACAGGGGGGACCAACGAGCAGTACTTC. It yields the protein CASSPRTGGTNEQYF.

This clonotype was detected many times. V gene TRBV9 combines with J gene TRBJ1-5, with D unclear. This CDR3 contains 13 residues. Deletions cut 7 bases from V and 4 bases from J, with 12 bases between. Per the germline V gene, CDR1 is SGDLS and CDR2 is YYNGEE. This CDR3 reads CASLRGLNQPQHF. CDR3 nucleotides: TGTGCCAGCCTCAGAGGGTTAAATCAGCCCCAGCATTTT.

The rearrangement joins TRBV20-1 to TRBJ1-5, with a tentative D call TRBD1 (5 bases). The germline V and J ends were trimmed by 6 bases and 6 bases, with 15 bases remaining between them. The CDR3 consists of 13 residues. The germline CDR1 and CDR2 sequences are DFQATT and SNEGSKA (reference sequence). The CDR3 reads CSAERGAGQPQHF. The CDR3 bases are TGCAGTGCCGAGCGAGGGGCTGGTCAGCCCCAGCATTTT.

The chain joins TRBV7-2 to TRBJ2-2, with TRBD1 identical over 8 bases. Germline V gene data show CDR1 as SGHTA and CDR2 as FQGNSA. Losses at the gene ends were 0 bases for V and 6 bases for J; bases not matched to a gene: 3. The CDR3 length is 15 residues. This chain's CDR3 is CASSLAPRGPGELFF. DNA of the CDR3: TGTGCCAGCAGCTTAGCCCCCAGGGGGCCCGGGGAGCTGTTTTTT.

This clonotype was seen a handful of times. J is TRBJ2-7 and V is TRBV19; D possibly corresponds to TRBD2 (6 bases). The CDR3 totals 14 residues. CDR1 and CDR2 from the germline V gene are LNHDA and SQIVND (reference sequence). V lost 8 bases to trimming and J lost 3 bases, with 17 bases between them. The CDR3 nucleotides are TGTGCCAGTGCCCCGGGACTCCTCGGCTACGAGCAGTACTTC. This sequence encodes CASAPGLLGYEQYF.

This clonotype occurred many times. The chain employs TRBV7-6 and TRBJ2-2, with D hard to call. Germline CDR1 and CDR2: SGHVS and FNYEAQ. CDR3 size: 13 residues. V was trimmed by 5 bases and J by 6 bases, leaving 10 bases between them. CDR3 coding DNA: TGTGCCAGCAGCCCCCAGATGTCCGGGGAGCTGTTTTTT. Residues: CASSPQMSGELFF.

The chain couples TRBV7-6 to TRBJ2-5; 9 bases are a match to TRBD2. CDR1 is SGHVS, CDR2 FNYEAQ, per germline. V gave up 5 bases and J gave up 7 bases; unmatched junction bases: 8. The CDR3 runs 14 residues. The CDR3 spells CASSPRGSGGTQYF. CDR3 nucleotides: TGTGCCAGCAGCCCCCGGGGTAGCGGGGGGACCCAGTACTTC.

Notes on this clonotype: It may be a read error: a sequence one base away is much more abundant. V gene TRBV5-1 combines with J gene TRBJ1-1, with D uncertain. CDR1 is SGHRS, CDR2 YFSETQ, per germline. The length of the CDR3 is 15 residues. CDR3 sequence: CASSLGTSRYTEASF. Here the CDR3 DNA reads TGCGCCAGCAGCTTGGGGACGAGTCGATACACTGAAGCTTCCTTT.